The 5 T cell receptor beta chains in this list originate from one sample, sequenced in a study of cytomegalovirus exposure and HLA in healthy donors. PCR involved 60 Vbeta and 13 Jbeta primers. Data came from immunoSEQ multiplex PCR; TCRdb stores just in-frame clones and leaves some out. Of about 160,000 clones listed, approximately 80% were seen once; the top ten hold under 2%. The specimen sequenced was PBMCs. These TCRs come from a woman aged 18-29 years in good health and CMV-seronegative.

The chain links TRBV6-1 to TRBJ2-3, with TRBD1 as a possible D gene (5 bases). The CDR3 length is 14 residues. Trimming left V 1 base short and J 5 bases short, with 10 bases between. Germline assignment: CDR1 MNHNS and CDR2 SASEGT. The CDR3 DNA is TGTGCCAGCAGTGAAGGTCCACAGGTAGATACGCAGTATTTT. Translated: CASSEGPQVDTQYF.

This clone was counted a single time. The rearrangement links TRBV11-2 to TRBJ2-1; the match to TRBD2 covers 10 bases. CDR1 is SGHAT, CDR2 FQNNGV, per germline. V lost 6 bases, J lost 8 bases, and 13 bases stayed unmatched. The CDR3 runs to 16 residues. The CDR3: CASSMRLAGAGDEQFF. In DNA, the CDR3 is TGTGCCAGCAGTATGCGTCTAGCGGGGGCCGGGGATGAGCAGTTCTTC.

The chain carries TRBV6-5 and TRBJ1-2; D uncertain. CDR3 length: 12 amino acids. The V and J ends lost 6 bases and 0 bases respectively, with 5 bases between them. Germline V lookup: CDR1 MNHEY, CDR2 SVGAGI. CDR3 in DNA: TGTGCCAGCAGGGCCCCTAACTATGGCTACACCTTC. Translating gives CASRAPNYGYTF.

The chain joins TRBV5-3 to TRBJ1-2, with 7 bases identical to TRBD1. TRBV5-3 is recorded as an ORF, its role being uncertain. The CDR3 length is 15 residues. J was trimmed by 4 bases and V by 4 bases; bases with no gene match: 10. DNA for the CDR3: TGTGCCAGAAGCCCCTTAGGGGACAGTCCCTATGGCTACACCTTC. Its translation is CARSPLGDSPYGYTF.

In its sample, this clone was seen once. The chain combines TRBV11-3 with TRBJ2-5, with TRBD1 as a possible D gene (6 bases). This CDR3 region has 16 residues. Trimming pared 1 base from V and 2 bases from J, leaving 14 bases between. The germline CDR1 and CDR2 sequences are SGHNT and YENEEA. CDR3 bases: TGTGCCAGCAGCTTAGTAGGGGCAGGGGAGCAAGAGACCCAGTACTTC. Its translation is CASSLVGAGEQETQYF.